This TCR beta chain was found in a study of technical replicates of blood from several donors. Germline V gives CDR1 SEHNR, CDR2 FQNEAQ (reference sequence). V shed 5 bases and J 7 bases; nucleotides not matched to a gene: 11. This CDR3 comprises 16 residues. The table came from immunoSEQ multiplex PCR; TCRdb's copy has only in-frame clones and leaves some out. The sample includes more than 75,000 clones, roughly 94% of them seen just once. This clone was seen just once. The chain recombines TRBV7-9 with TRBJ1-2; 12 bases match TRBD1. This TCR was sampled from a human donor in good health. The sequencing sample was made of T cells isolated from PBMCs. CDR3 loop: CASSAAGTGGAFGYTF. CDR3 coding DNA: TGTGCCAGCAGCGCCGCCGGGACAGGGGGCGCTTTTGGCTACACCTTC. Complete variable domain (other parts from reference TRBV7-9 and TRBJ1-2): DTGVSQNPRHKITKRGQNVTFRCDPISEHNRLYWYRQTLGQGPEFLTYFQNEAQLEKSRLLSDRFSAERPKGSFSTLEIQRTEQGDSAMYLCASSAAGTGGAFGYTFGSGTRLTVV.